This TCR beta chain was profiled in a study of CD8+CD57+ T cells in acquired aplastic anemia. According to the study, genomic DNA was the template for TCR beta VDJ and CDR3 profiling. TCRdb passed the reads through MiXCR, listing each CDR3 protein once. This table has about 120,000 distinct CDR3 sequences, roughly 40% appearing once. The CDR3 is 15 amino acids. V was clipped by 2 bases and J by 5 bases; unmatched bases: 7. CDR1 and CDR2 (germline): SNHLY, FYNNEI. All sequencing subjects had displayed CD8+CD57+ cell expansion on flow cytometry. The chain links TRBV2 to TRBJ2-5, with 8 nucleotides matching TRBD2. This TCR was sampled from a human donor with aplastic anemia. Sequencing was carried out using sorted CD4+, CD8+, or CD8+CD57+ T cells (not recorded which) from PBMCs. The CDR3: CASSEQGLALETQYF. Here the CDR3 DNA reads TGTGCCAGCAGTGAACAAGGACTAGCTCTGGAGACCCAGTACTTC.